These 10 T cell receptor beta chains came from one sample sequenced in a study of cytomegalovirus exposure and HLA in healthy donors. PCR employed 60 Vbeta and 13 Jbeta primers. The protocol was immunoSEQ multiplex PCR, while the TCRdb copy is restricted to in-frame clones and leaves out a portion. The profile covers roughly 150,000 clones, with around three quarters appearing a single time and less than 2.5% taken by the ten largest. The specimen was PBMCs. The receptor source for this set is a man aged 50 to 59 in good health and CMV-seropositive.

The chain combines TRBV7-2 with TRBJ1-5; D gene ambiguous. The V end lost 1 base, the J end lost 7 bases, and 11 bases lay between the germline ends. Germline values: CDR1 SGHTA, CDR2 FQGNSA. There are 14 residues in the CDR3. This CDR3 reads CASSLGAGEQPQHF. The CDR3 DNA sequence: TGTGCCAGCAGCTTAGGGGCCGGCGAGCAGCCCCAGCATTTT.

The V and J genes are TRBV28 and TRBJ1-2; TRBD1 matches 7 bases. The trim removed 5 bases at V and 7 bases at J, leaving 10 bases unmatched. There are 14 residues in the CDR3. CDR1 and CDR2 (germline): MDHEN, SYDVKM. For the CDR3, the DNA is TGTGCCAGCAGTCCGCGTCGACAGGGATTTGGCTACACCTTC. It codes for CASSPRRQGFGYTF.

This clone was counted a few times. V is TRBV7-9 and J is TRBJ1-1, with 7 nucleotides matching TRBD1. CDR3 length: 14 amino acids. With 7 bases clipped from V and 6 bases from J, the junction kept 11 bases outside the gene matches. Germline values: CDR1 SEHNR, CDR2 FQNEAQ (reference sequence). CDR3 DNA sequence: TGTGCCAGCACCATGGCAGGGGGACCATCTGAAGCTTTCTTT. Translated, it gives CASTMAGGPSEAFF.

Worth noting for this clone: The sample carries other DNA sequences with the same CDR3. The chain joins TRBV9 to TRBJ2-7; D is unresolved. The germline V gene encodes CDR1 SGDLS and CDR2 YYNGEE. V lost 4 bases, J lost 1 base, and 6 bases lay in between. The CDR3 runs to 12 residues. Here the CDR3 reads CASSSSSYEQYF. The CDR3 DNA follows: TGTGCCAGCAGCTCCAGTTCCTACGAGCAGTACTTC.

This rearrangement joins TRBV27 to TRBJ2-3; 11 bases are a match to TRBD1. The CDR3 runs to 17 residues. Germline V lookup: CDR1 MNHEY, CDR2 SMNVEV (reference sequence). Trimming removed 3 bases from V and 5 bases from J; junction bases left unmatched: 10. The DNA of the CDR3 is TGTGCCAGCAGTTTTTTGGGGGACAGGGGGGATGGAGATACGCAGTATTTT. Translated, it gives CASSFLGDRGDGDTQYF.

The chain uses TRBV23-1 and TRBJ1-5, with D possibly matching TRBD1 (5 bases). TRBV23-1 is known as an ORF, though its function is uncertain. The CDR3 is 19 residues long. Trimming cost V 3 bases and J 4 bases, with 25 bases left between them. CDR3 nucleotides: TGCGCCAGCAGTCAGTCCCTACGGGGCGGGGCCCCGTTTAATCAGCCCCAGCATTTT. Translated, it gives CASSQSLRGGAPFNQPQHF.

CDR3 sequence: CASSPYVGTGEFNNQPQHF. In DNA, the CDR3 is TGCGCCAGCAGCCCGTATGTGGGGACAGGGGAATTTAACAATCAGCCCCAGCATTTT. V is TRBV4-3 and J is TRBJ1-5, with TRBD1 identical over 10 bases. V dropped 4 bases and J dropped 3; count of bases not matched to a gene: 15. CDR3 length: 19 residues. Germline-derived CDR1 and CDR2 are LGHNA and YSLEER.

V is TRBV5-1 and J is TRBJ2-5, with TRBD1 matching over 11 bases. The CDR3 is 15 residues long. Germline V gene lookup returns CDR1 SGHRS and CDR2 YFSETQ. V dropped 2 bases and J dropped 5; count of bases not matched to a gene: 5. The CDR3 reads CASSLGQGAAETQYF. CDR3 in DNA: TGCGCCAGCAGCTTAGGACAGGGGGCGGCCGAGACCCAGTACTTC.

This clone has only one observation. The chain combines TRBV5-5 with TRBJ1-3, with D possibly being TRBD1 (5 bases). With 1 base removed from V and 4 bases from J, the gap between germline ends came to 15 bases. Germline lookup yields CDR1 SGHKS and CDR2 YYEKEE (reference sequence). The CDR3 loop spans 16 amino acids. CDR3 sequence: CASSLYGADIGNTIYF. Here the CDR3 DNA reads TGTGCCAGCAGCTTGTATGGGGCAGACATAGGAAACACCATATATTTT.

The chain employs TRBV11-2 and TRBJ1-2; TRBD1 might be the D (5 bases). The germline V gene has CDR1 SGHAT and CDR2 FQNNGV. V dropped 1 base and J dropped 7 bases, with 13 bases sitting between them. The CDR3 has 14 residues. CDR3 sequence reads: CASSLGGGHLGYTF. The CDR3 DNA follows: TGTGCCAGCAGCTTAGGGGGAGGACACCTTGGCTACACCTTC.